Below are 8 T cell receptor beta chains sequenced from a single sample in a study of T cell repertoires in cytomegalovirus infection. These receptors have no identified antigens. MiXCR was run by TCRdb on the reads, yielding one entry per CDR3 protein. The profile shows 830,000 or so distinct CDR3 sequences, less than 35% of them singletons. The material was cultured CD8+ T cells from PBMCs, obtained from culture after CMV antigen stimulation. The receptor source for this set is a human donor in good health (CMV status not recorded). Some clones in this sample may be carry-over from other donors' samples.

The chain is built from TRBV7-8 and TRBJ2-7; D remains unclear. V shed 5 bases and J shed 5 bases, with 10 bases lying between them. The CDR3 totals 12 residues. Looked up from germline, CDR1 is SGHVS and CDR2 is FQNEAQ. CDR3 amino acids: CASSHRTHEQYF. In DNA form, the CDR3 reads TGTGCCAGCAGCCATCGGACCCACGAGCAGTACTTC.

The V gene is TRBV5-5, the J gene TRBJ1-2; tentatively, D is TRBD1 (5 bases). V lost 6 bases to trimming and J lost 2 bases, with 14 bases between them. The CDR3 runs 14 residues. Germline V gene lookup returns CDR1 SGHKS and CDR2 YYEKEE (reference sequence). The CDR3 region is CASTPSGANYGYTF. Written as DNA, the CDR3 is TGTGCCAGCACCCCAAGTGGGGCCAACTATGGCTACACCTTC.

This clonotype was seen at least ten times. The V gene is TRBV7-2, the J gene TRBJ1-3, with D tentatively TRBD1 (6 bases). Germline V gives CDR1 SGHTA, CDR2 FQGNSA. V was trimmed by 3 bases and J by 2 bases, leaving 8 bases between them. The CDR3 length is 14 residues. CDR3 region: CASSFTGTGNTIYF. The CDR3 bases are TGTGCCAGCAGCTTCACAGGGACTGGAAACACCATATATTTT.

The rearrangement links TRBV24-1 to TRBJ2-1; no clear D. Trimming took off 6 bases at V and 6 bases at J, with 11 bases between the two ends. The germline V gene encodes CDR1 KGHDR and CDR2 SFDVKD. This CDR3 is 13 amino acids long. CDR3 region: CATSSGPSNEQFF. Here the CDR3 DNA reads TGTGCCACCAGTTCCGGACCCAGCAATGAGCAGTTCTTC.

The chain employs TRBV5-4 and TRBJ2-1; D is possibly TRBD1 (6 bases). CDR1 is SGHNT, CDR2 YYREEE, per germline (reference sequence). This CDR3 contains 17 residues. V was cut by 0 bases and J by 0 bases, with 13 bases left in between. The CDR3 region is CASSLGSTGFSYNEQFF. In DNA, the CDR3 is TGTGCCAGCAGCTTGGGTTCAACAGGGTTCTCCTACAATGAGCAGTTCTTC.

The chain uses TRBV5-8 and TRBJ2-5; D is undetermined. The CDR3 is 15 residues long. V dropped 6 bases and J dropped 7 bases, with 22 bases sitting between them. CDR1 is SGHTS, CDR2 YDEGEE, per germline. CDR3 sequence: CASTLRRKAPGTQYF. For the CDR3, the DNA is TGTGCCAGCACACTGCGGCGGAAAGCCCCCGGGACCCAGTACTTC. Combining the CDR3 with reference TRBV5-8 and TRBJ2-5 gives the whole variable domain EAGVTQSPTHLIKTRGQQATLRCSPISGHTSVYWYQQALGLGLQFLLWYDEGEERNRGNFPPRFSGRQFPNYSSELNVNALELEDSALYLCASTLRRKAPGTQYFGPGTRLLVL.

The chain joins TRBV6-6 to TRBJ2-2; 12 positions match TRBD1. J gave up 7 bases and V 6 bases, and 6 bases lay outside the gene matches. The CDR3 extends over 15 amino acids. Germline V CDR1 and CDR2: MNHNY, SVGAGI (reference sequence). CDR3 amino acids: CASSRDRGLYGELFF. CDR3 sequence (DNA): TGTGCCAGCAGCAGGGACAGGGGGCTTTACGGGGAGCTGTTTTTT.

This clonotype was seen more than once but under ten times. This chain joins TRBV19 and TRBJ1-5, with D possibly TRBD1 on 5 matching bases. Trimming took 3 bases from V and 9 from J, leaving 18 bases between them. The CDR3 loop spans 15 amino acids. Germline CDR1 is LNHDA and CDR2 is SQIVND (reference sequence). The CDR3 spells CASSILRDSTWPQHF. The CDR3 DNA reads TGTGCCAGTAGTATTCTTCGGGACTCTACGTGGCCCCAGCATTTT.